Listed here is a single TCR beta chain. Authors' analysis steps: Amplification from reference gene primers served as the basis for estimated nucleated cell counts. TCRdb's copy holds only in-frame clones and misses some; the assay was immunoSEQ multiplex PCR. V and J calls and clone size are copied from that table; D and trimming were computed from the DNA. The sample contains 110,000 or so clones, roughly 87% of which appear only once. CDR1 is SGHDN and CDR2 is FVKESK in the germline V gene. CDR3 length: 15 amino acids. V dropped 6 bases and J dropped 12; count of bases not matched to a gene: 15. The sample is drawn from a study of blood T cell repertoires in COVID-19. Overall study context: Samples representing acute and convalescent COVID-19 were sourced from the United States, Italy and Spain. In each case, the material was cDNA or gDNA derived from T cells, B-cell-depleted T cells, or PBMCs.

Material for sequencing was peripheral blood. The rearrangement joins TRBV14 to TRBJ2-1; TRBD2 agrees at 9 bases. The sequence was obtained from a human donor in a cohort sampled during active COVID-19. CDR3 protein: CASRLTSGPFRGQFF. CDR3 nucleotides: TGTGCCAGCAGACTAACTAGCGGGCCCTTCCGGGGGCAGTTCTTC.